The 23 T cell receptor beta chains in this list originate from one sample, sequenced in a study of T cells after yellow fever vaccination. Each CDR3 protein gets one entry after TCRdb re-called the 5' RACE reads with MiXCR. This sample has more than 90,000 distinct CDR3 sequences; roughly 8.9% occur once, and the top ten carry around 25%. The sequenced sample was CD8+ T cells sorted from PBMCs, obtained 45 days after the yellow fever booster vaccination. Receptors originate from a man aged 25 to 45 who received the YFV17D yellow fever vaccine.

The chain combines TRBV12-3 or TRBV12-4 with TRBJ2-1; D might be TRBD2 (5 bases). Trimming removed 10 bases at V and 10 bases at J, with 14 bases between. This CDR3 region has 11 residues. Here the CDR3 DNA reads TGTGCCATCACCGGGGTGGACGAGCAGTTCTTC. Amino acid sequence: CAITGVDEQFF.

This clonotype came up many times. The chain is built from TRBV7-8 and TRBJ2-5, with D possibly called TRBD1 or TRBD2 (7 bases each). The germline V gene has CDR1 SGHVS and CDR2 FQNEAQ. V lost 4 bases and J lost 9, with 18 bases in between. The CDR3 runs to 14 residues. CDR3 protein: CASSYQGGEVAQYF. CDR3 sequence (DNA): TGTGCCAGCAGCTATCAGGGGGGGGAGGTGGCCCAGTACTTC.

This clonotype has ten or more counts. The V call is TRBV30, the J call TRBJ2-1; D is possibly TRBD2 (6 bases). Trimming removed 7 bases at V and 0 bases at J, with 19 bases between. Germline V gene data show CDR1 as GTSNPN and CDR2 as SVGIG (reference sequence). This CDR3 spans 16 amino acids. The CDR3 DNA is TGTGCCTTCTTTGGGGGGATAGTAAGCTCCTACAATGAGCAGTTCTTC. Translated, it gives CAFFGGIVSSYNEQFF.

This chain joins TRBV6-1 and TRBJ2-2; 12 bases line up with TRBD2. The V and J ends lost 6 bases and 10 bases, in that order; junction bases with no gene match: 12. This CDR3 spans 16 amino acids. CDR1 and CDR2 (germline): MNHNS, SASEGT. CDR3 amino acids: CASSTLAGGVSVELFF. The CDR3 DNA sequence: TGTGCCAGCAGCACCCTAGCGGGAGGGGTGAGCGTGGAGCTGTTTTTT.

This clonotype was observed many times. V is TRBV4-3 and J is TRBJ2-7; D not certain. CDR1 and CDR2 from the germline V gene are LGHNA and YSLEER. V was clipped by 0 bases and J by 0 bases, with 9 bases between them. This CDR3 region has 15 residues. CDR3 nucleotide sequence: TGCGCCAGCAGCCAAGACTATCCAAGCTCCTACGAGCAGTACTTC. Translation: CASSQDYPSSYEQYF.

This clonotype has ten or more counts. V and J are TRBV5-6 and TRBJ2-7, with 7 positions matching TRBD2. With 4 bases clipped from V and 3 bases from J, the junction kept 7 bases outside the gene matches. Germline V gene sequence: CDR1 SGHDT, CDR2 YYEEEE. The CDR3 contains 14 residues. This CDR3 reads CASSPTSDFYEQYF. The CDR3 DNA sequence: TGTGCCAGCAGCCCAACTAGCGACTTCTACGAGCAGTACTTC. The entire variable domain, with the rest obtained from reference TRBV5-6 and TRBJ2-7, is as follows: DAGVTQSPTHLIKTRGQQVTLRCSPKSGHDTVSWYQQALGQGPQFIFQYYEEEERQRGNFPDRFSGHQFPNYSSELNVNALLLGDSALYLCASSPTSDFYEQYFGPGTRLTVT.

This clonotype was found a few times. This chain joins TRBV30 and TRBJ2-7; 8 bases agree with TRBD1. Germline CDR1 GTSNPN, CDR2 SVGIG (reference sequence). The CDR3 is made up of 15 amino acids. With 0 bases clipped from V and 3 bases from J, the junction kept 7 bases outside the gene matches. CDR3 nucleotide sequence: TGTGCCTGGAGTGTACTCCGACAGGGGATCTACGAGCAGTACTTC. Its protein product is CAWSVLRQGIYEQYF.

The table lists this clonotype with many counts. The CDR3 spells CASSQEGWEEQYF. The CDR3, as DNA: TGCGCCAGCAGCCAAGAGGGGTGGGAAGAGCAGTACTTC. The J gene is TRBJ2-7, the V gene TRBV4-3; no clear D. The CDR3 contains 13 residues. Germline-derived CDR1 and CDR2 are LGHNA and YSLEER. The V gene lost 0 bases and the J gene lost 7 bases, with 10 bases spanning the gap.

This clonotype was detected many times. V is TRBV6-1 and J is TRBJ2-7; 9 nucleotides match TRBD1. V trimming: 4 bases; J trimming: 2 bases; junction bases outside the gene matches: 3. The CDR3 runs to 14 residues. In germline, CDR1 is MNHNS, CDR2 SASEGT. The CDR3 DNA sequence: TGTGCCAGCAGTGGGACAGGGGTAGCCTACGAGCAGTACTTC. This encodes CASSGTGVAYEQYF.

This clonotype has at least ten counts. The J gene is TRBJ2-2, the V gene TRBV5-8; D may be TRBD2 (6 bases). The CDR3 covers 16 residues. Trimming left V 2 bases short and J 5 bases short, with 16 bases between. CDR1 is SGHTS, CDR2 YDEGEE, per germline. CDR3 sequence reads: CASSFGRRDGTGELFF. The CDR3, as DNA: TGTGCCAGCAGCTTTGGGAGGAGGGATGGAACCGGGGAGCTGTTTTTT.

The V gene is TRBV20-1, the J gene TRBJ2-7; a weak D match, TRBD2 (5 bases). The CDR3 extends over 14 amino acids. In germline, CDR1 is DFQATT, CDR2 SNEGSKA (reference sequence). Trimming removed 2 bases at V and 3 bases at J, with 14 bases between. The CDR3 nucleotides are TGCAGTGCTAGATCGGCGGACTGGGACTACGAGCAGTACTTC. It translates to CSARSADWDYEQYF.

In its sample, this clonotype was seen a few times. The V gene is TRBV4-3, the J gene TRBJ2-1; TRBD2 matches at 7 bases. Germline-derived CDR1 and CDR2 are LGHNA and YSLEER. J was trimmed by 3 bases and V by 3 bases; bases with no gene match: 2. This CDR3 contains 14 residues. The CDR3 protein is CASSQGGGYNEQFF. DNA for the CDR3: TGCGCCAGCAGCCAGGGGGGGGGCTACAATGAGCAGTTCTTC.

This clonotype has a count of ten or more. V and J are TRBV7-6 and TRBJ2-3; weak D call: TRBD1 (5 bases). This CDR3 is 14 amino acids long. Germline CDR1 SGHVS, CDR2 FNYEAQ. With 8 bases removed from V and 4 bases from J, the gap between germline ends came to 16 bases. CDR3 sequence: CASAQGFGPDTQYF. The CDR3 region has the DNA TGTGCCAGCGCGCAGGGATTCGGCCCAGATACGCAGTATTTT.

This clonotype was seen ten or more times. The V gene is TRBV11-1, the J gene TRBJ2-1, with TRBD2 matching 11 bases. V shed 5 bases and J 5 bases; nucleotides not matched to a gene: 14. The germline V gene encodes CDR1 SGHAT and CDR2 FQDESV (reference sequence). CDR3 length equals 18 residues. CDR3 DNA: TGTGCCAGCAGCGGAATTAGCGGGGGGGGCGGCTACGACAATGAGCAGTTCTTC. It specifies CASSGISGGGGYDNEQFF.

This clonotype was detected many times. The J gene is TRBJ2-7, the V gene TRBV27; D tentatively fits TRBD1 or TRBD2 (5 bases each). The CDR3 length is 15 residues. From germline, CDR1 is MNHEY and CDR2 SMNVEV (reference sequence). V was cut by 3 bases and J by 7 bases, with 19 bases left in between. CDR3 sequence reads: CASSFLGPLHGEQYF. The CDR3 DNA is TGTGCCAGCAGTTTCCTGGGACCTCTCCACGGGGAGCAGTACTTC.

This clonotype was counted many times. This CDR3 reads CAPNRANTGELFF. In DNA form, the CDR3 reads TGTGCCCCTAACAGGGCGAACACCGGGGAGCTGTTTTTT. V and J are TRBV7-9 and TRBJ2-2; weak D call: TRBD1 (6 bases). Trimming cost V 11 bases and J 0 bases, with 10 bases left between them. The CDR3 is made up of 13 amino acids. Per germline, CDR1 SEHNR and CDR2 FQNEAQ (reference sequence).

This clonotype was detected a few times. The genes are TRBV3-1 and TRBJ2-3; D perhaps matches TRBD2 (5 bases). Trimming took off 1 base at V and 6 bases at J, with 8 bases between the two ends. The CDR3 has 13 amino acids. Germline CDR1 and CDR2: LGHDT and YNNKEL (reference sequence). CDR3 sequence reads: CASSQAGRDTQYF. CDR3 nucleotides: TGTGCCAGCAGCCAAGCGGGAAGGGATACGCAGTATTTT.

This clonotype showed up just a few times. The V and J genes are TRBV7-9 and TRBJ2-1; TRBD1 matches at 9 bases. V trimming: 5 bases; J trimming: 7 bases; junction bases outside the gene matches: 9. Germline V gene sequence: CDR1 SEHNR, CDR2 FQNEAQ (reference sequence). This CDR3 region has 15 residues. CDR3 protein: CASSRPGQGENEQFF. In nucleotides, the CDR3 is TGTGCCAGCAGCCGACCGGGACAGGGTGAAAATGAGCAGTTCTTC.

The V call is TRBV7-9, the J call TRBJ2-7; D is ambiguous. The CDR3 has 14 amino acids. V was shortened by 7 bases and J by 2 bases, with 15 bases between the two germline ends. Per the germline V gene, CDR1 is SEHNR and CDR2 is FQNEAQ (reference sequence). The chain's CDR3 is CASNPSDGTYEQYF. The CDR3 DNA is TGTGCCAGCAACCCGTCGGACGGTACCTACGAGCAGTACTTC.

This clonotype showed up many times. This chain joins TRBV5-1 and TRBJ1-1; D unresolved. Trimming cost V 4 bases and J 1 base, with 11 bases left between them. The CDR3 consists of 14 residues. CDR1 is SGHRS, CDR2 YFSETQ, per germline. Written as DNA, the CDR3 is TGCGCCAGCAGCCCGATCCCAGGGAACACTGAAGCTTTCTTT. This codes for CASSPIPGNTEAFF.

In its sample, this clonotype was seen many times. The CDR3 nucleotides read TGCAGCGTTGAGGGGCGGGAGACGTTCGGGGAGCAGTACTTC. Its protein product is CSVEGRETFGEQYF. This chain joins TRBV29-1 and TRBJ2-7; 7 nucleotides line up with TRBD2. The CDR3 extends over 14 amino acids. Germline loops: CDR1 SQVTM, CDR2 ANQGSEA. J lost 7 bases, V lost 3 bases, and 12 bases had no gene match.

This clonotype was counted ten times or more. The chain is built from TRBV7-6 and TRBJ2-7; the match to TRBD2 covers 12 bases. The germline CDR1 and CDR2 sequences are SGHVS and FNYEAQ. Unmatched junction bases numbered 6, after V lost 8 bases and J lost 1 base. CDR3 length equals 15 residues. Here the CDR3 reads CASALAGGMSYEQYF. CDR3 sequence (DNA): TGTGCCAGCGCGCTAGCGGGAGGGATGTCCTACGAGCAGTACTTC.

Remarks on this clonotype: With a much larger clone just one base away, this may be a read error. The rearrangement links TRBV12-3 or TRBV12-4 to TRBJ2-5; no reliable D call. Trimming took off 6 bases at V and 3 bases at J, with 14 bases between the two ends. CDR3 length equals 14 residues. CDR3 in amino acids: CASRLQEGKETQYF. The CDR3 nucleotides read TGTGCCAGCAGGTTACAAGAAGGGAAAGAGACCCAGTACTTC.